The 5 T cell receptor beta chains below all came from one sample that was sequenced in a study of beta chain features in type 1 diabetes. Of the isolated RNA, all was reverse transcribed, and so the sequenced material was expressed TCRB transcripts. Produced via immunoSEQ multiplex PCR; TCRdb's table is partial and in-frame only. The repertoire holds nearly 700,000 clones, with roughly an eighth as singletons. No cognate antigen is known for these TCRs. Points from the study as a whole: Moderate but significant shortening of TCRB CDR3s was recorded in all four CD4+ subsets from Type 1 diabetes patients.

The sample comprised naive CD4+ T cells from blood. The receptors derive from a man aged 18 to 30 with type 1 diabetes.

This clone has a handful of counts. The V and J genes are TRBV21-1 and TRBJ2-7. TRBV21-1 is a listed pseudogene. This CDR3 has 14 residues. The CDR3 DNA follows: TGTGCCAGCAGCAAATTTCCTGGGGACTACGAGCAGTACTTC. Residues: CASSKFPGDYEQYF.

Only a few counts were recorded for this clone. CDR3 sequence: CASSLSGTGLNEQFF. The CDR3 DNA reads as TGTGCCAGCAGCTTAAGTGGGACAGGGTTGAATGAGCAGTTCTTC. This rearrangement joins TRBV7-9 to TRBJ2-1; 9 bases agree with TRBD1. V trimming: 2 bases; J trimming: 7 bases; junction bases outside the gene matches: 6. The germline V gene encodes CDR1 SEHNR and CDR2 FQNEAQ (reference sequence). The CDR3 length is 15 residues.

This clone showed up just a few times. The chain employs TRBV28 and TRBJ2-7; 7 bases are shared with TRBD2. The CDR3 loop spans 15 amino acids. From germline, CDR1 is MDHEN and CDR2 SYDVKM. V lost 2 bases and J lost 0; bases outside the gene matches: 4. CDR3 DNA: TGTGCCAGCAGTTTAATGGGGGGGACCTCCTACGAGCAGTACTTC. Translation gives CASSLMGGTSYEQYF.

This clone was seen ten or more times. The same CDR3 arises from other DNA sequences in this sample as well. V and J are TRBV10-3 and TRBJ2-5; D remains unclear. Trimming cost V 3 bases and J 4 bases, with 3 bases left between them. Germline assignment: CDR1 ENHRY and CDR2 SYGVKD. This CDR3 is built from 11 residues. The CDR3 DNA sequence: TGTGCCATCAGTGATGGAGAGACCCAGTACTTC. Translation: CAISDGETQYF.

This clone has more than one count but fewer than ten. The chain couples TRBV11-2 to TRBJ2-7; tentative D call: TRBD2 (5 bases). CDR1 and CDR2 from the germline V gene are SGHAT and FQNNGV. V was clipped by 5 bases and J by 4 bases, with 12 bases between them. The CDR3 consists of 13 residues. CDR3 sequence reads: CASSRTGRYEQYF. The CDR3 DNA is TGTGCCAGCAGCCGGACGGGGAGATACGAGCAGTACTTC.